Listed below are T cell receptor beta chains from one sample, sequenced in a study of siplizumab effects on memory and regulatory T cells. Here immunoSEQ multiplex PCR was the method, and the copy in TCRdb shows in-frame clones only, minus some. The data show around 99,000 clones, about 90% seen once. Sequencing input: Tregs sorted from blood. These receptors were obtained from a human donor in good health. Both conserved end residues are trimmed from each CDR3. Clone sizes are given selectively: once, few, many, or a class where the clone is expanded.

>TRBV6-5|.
ASRPYRGRGYGYT
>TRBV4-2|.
ASSLETGDDYGYT
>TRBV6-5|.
ASSYLRNSYEQY
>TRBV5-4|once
ASSGGTGPNPRNSPLH
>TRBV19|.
ASSIDGRPNEKLF
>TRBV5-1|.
ASSLGTGTKAF
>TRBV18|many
ASSPLSSSYEQY
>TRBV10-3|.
AVQSGWDTEAF
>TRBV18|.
ASSPTGEQF
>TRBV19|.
ASSRRIGHLSRVETQY
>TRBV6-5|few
ASSSRGGTLYEQY
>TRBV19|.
ASSIGLPGSNNQPQH
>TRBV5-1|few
ASSPSAGNLAKNIQY
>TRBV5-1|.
ASSLGGGPNSGANVLT
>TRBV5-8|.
ASSRDRGSNYGYT
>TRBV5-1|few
ASRGQDGEKLF
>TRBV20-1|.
SARGSGTQY
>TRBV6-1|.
ATKGQGIYGYT
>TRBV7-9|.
ASRLRLAGGSGELF
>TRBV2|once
ASSEDGGAYNEQF
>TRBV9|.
ASSVEPINEKLF
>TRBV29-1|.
SVGDRGTNYGYT
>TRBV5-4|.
ASSSRGSDYGYT
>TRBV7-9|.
ASSLGQNQPQH
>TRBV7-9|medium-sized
ASSPDGRRGYYEQY
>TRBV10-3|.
AISDGGGFLNQPQH
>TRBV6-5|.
ASSYGGTENTIY
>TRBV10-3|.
AIRGTSTDTQY